What follows are 24 T cell receptor beta chains derived from one specimen sequenced in a study of shared clonotypes between healthy human individuals. Method: immunoSEQ multiplex PCR; TCRdb's copy keeps in-frame clones and lacks some. The sample includes roughly 2 million clones, roughly 95% of them seen just once. The sequenced sample consisted of naive CD4+ T cells sorted from blood. Noted subset: CD45RA+ positively selected. The receptors derive from a man younger than 30 in good health.

The rearrangement uses TRBV28 and TRBJ2-3; the D gene is possibly TRBD1 (6 bases). Trimming left V 5 bases short and J 4 bases short, with 16 bases between. CDR3 length: 15 amino acids. Germline V gene data show CDR1 as MDHEN and CDR2 as SYDVKM. The CDR3 sequence: CASSRTELKADTQYF. The CDR3 nucleotides read TGTGCCAGCAGTCGGACAGAGCTGAAGGCAGATACGCAGTATTTT.

The V gene is TRBV5-4, the J gene TRBJ2-1; D is perhaps TRBD1 or TRBD2 (5 bases each). The CDR3 covers 16 residues. Germline assignment: CDR1 SGHNT and CDR2 YYREEE (reference sequence). V lost 4 bases, J lost 0 bases, and 14 bases lay in between. The CDR3 DNA reads as TGTGCCAGCAGCCTTTCCCACGGGGCCTCCTACAATGAGCAGTTCTTC. This encodes CASSLSHGASYNEQFF.

The chain links TRBV6-5 to TRBJ2-7; TRBD1 agrees at 9 bases. V shed 5 bases and J 6 bases; nucleotides not matched to a gene: 8. Germline V gene lookup returns CDR1 MNHEY and CDR2 SVGAGI. There are 14 residues in the CDR3. The CDR3 region is CASSRGQGSGEQYF. CDR3 sequence (DNA): TGTGCCAGCAGTCGCGGACAGGGGAGTGGCGAGCAGTACTTC.

This clone came up once. J is TRBJ1-1 and V is TRBV10-3; D is possibly TRBD1 (5 bases). V was pared by 0 bases and J by 3 bases, with 11 bases between. Germline V gives CDR1 ENHRY, CDR2 SYGVKD. CDR3 length equals 15 residues. CDR3 in DNA: TGTGCCATCAGTGAGTCGGGGGACGGCTACACTGAAGCTTTCTTT. Protein: CAISESGDGYTEAFF.

The genes are TRBV6-5 and TRBJ1-2; D is uncertain. Trimming pared 8 bases from V and 12 bases from J, leaving 13 bases between. CDR1 is MNHEY, CDR2 SVGAGI, per germline. The CDR3 loop spans 10 amino acids. CDR3 DNA: TGTGCCAGCCCCTATAGCCCCAACACCTTC. Its translation is CASPYSPNTF.

This clone has more than one count but fewer than ten. The chain is built from TRBV4-1 and TRBJ1-6, with D perhaps matching TRBD1 (5 bases). CDR1 and CDR2 (germline): MGHRA, YSYEKL. The CDR3 is made up of 14 amino acids. V dropped 2 bases and J dropped 9 bases, with 11 bases sitting between them. DNA for the CDR3: TGCGCCAGCAGCCAAATCCAAGGGGTTTCACCCCTCCACTTT. Its translation: CASSQIQGVSPLHF.

Comments on this clone: The sample carries other DNA sequences with the same CDR3. The chain carries TRBV5-1 and TRBJ2-7, with 7 positions matching TRBD1. V shed 1 base, J shed 0 bases, and the junction held 4 bases outside the gene matches. The CDR3 runs 15 residues. The germline gives CDR1 SGHRS, CDR2 YFSETQ. CDR3 DNA: TGCGCCAGCAGCTTGTGGACAGGAAGCTCCTACGAGCAGTACTTC. The encoded protein is CASSLWTGSSYEQYF.

This clone was recorded once. J is TRBJ1-2 and V is TRBV2; TRBD1 might be the D (5 bases). The CDR3 is 14 residues long. The germline V and J ends were trimmed by 6 bases and 0 bases, with 11 bases remaining between them. Germline CDR1 is SNHLY and CDR2 is FYNNEI. The CDR3 region has the DNA TGTGCCAGCAGCGTCGGGACTCCTAACTATGGCTACACCTTC. Translation: CASSVGTPNYGYTF.

The J gene is TRBJ2-3, the V gene TRBV4-3; D unclear. The germline gives CDR1 LGHNA, CDR2 YSLEER. This CDR3 spans 13 amino acids. V shed 0 bases and J shed 10 bases, with 11 bases lying between them. The CDR3 reads CASSQDLSLSQYF. The CDR3 DNA is TGCGCCAGCAGCCAAGATCTTTCCCTATCGCAGTATTTT.

The rearrangement uses TRBV5-6 and TRBJ2-7, with TRBD1 identical over 8 bases. V trimming: 4 bases; J trimming: 2 bases; junction bases outside the gene matches: 5. The CDR3 is 14 amino acids. Germline CDR1 and CDR2: SGHDT and YYEEEE. The CDR3 nucleotides are TGTGCCAGCAGCCCGATGGACAGGGCCTACGAGCAGTACTTC. This translates into CASSPMDRAYEQYF.

V and J are TRBV11-2 and TRBJ2-7; TRBD2 might be the D (5 bases). Trimming stripped 8 bases from V and 6 bases from J, with 17 bases between. Germline V gene lookup returns CDR1 SGHAT and CDR2 FQNNGV. CDR3 size: 13 residues. Here the CDR3 DNA reads TGTGCCAGCTCTTTAAGGGAGCGCTCCGAGCAGTACTTC. It encodes CASSLRERSEQYF.

The chain joins TRBV30 to TRBJ2-3; no firm D call. The germline V gene encodes CDR1 GTSNPN and CDR2 SVGIG (reference sequence). Trimming removed 4 bases from V and 0 bases from J, with 11 bases in between. This CDR3 region has 14 residues. CDR3 in amino acids: CAWNRDGSTDTQYF. The CDR3 DNA reads as TGTGCCTGGAATCGAGACGGAAGCACAGATACGCAGTATTTT.

With regard to this clone: Other DNA sequences in the sample encode the same CDR3. The rearrangement joins TRBV5-1 to TRBJ1-2, with D maybe TRBD1 (5 bases). The germline V and J ends were trimmed by 3 bases and 4 bases, with 10 bases remaining between them. This CDR3 spans 13 amino acids. The germline gives CDR1 SGHRS, CDR2 YFSETQ. Here the CDR3 DNA reads TGCGCCAGCAGCTCTGACAGCAGCTATGGCTACACCTTC. Encoded protein: CASSSDSSYGYTF.

This chain connects TRBV4-1 to TRBJ2-3; D possibly corresponds to TRBD1 (7 bases). This CDR3 has 15 amino acids. Germline CDR1 reads MGHRA; CDR2 reads YSYEKL. Between the trimmed V and J ends, which lost 4 bases and 0 bases, there was a span of 11 bases. CDR3 region: CASSPGDRSTDTQYF. DNA for the CDR3: TGCGCCAGCAGCCCGGGGGACAGAAGCACAGATACGCAGTATTTT.

As DNA, the CDR3 is TGTGCCAGCAGCCGACTAGCGGGAGTCTATGAGCAGTTCTTC. Protein: CASSRLAGVYEQFF. This chain connects TRBV7-9 to TRBJ2-1; the match to TRBD2 covers 12 bases. V was clipped by 5 bases and J by 8 bases; unmatched bases: 4. The CDR3 is made up of 14 amino acids. Germline CDR1 and CDR2: SEHNR and FQNEAQ (reference sequence). The full variable domain, rest sourced from reference TRBV7-9 and TRBJ2-1, is DTGVSQNPRHKITKRGQNVTFRCDPISEHNRLYWYRQTLGQGPEFLTYFQNEAQLEKSRLLSDRFSAERPKGSFSTLEIQRTEQGDSAMYLCASSRLAGVYEQFFGPGTRLTVL.

The V call is TRBV5-1, the J call TRBJ2-3; D gene unclear. Deletions cut 5 bases from V and 3 bases from J, with 13 bases between. The CDR3 runs to 14 residues. Per the germline V gene, CDR1 is SGHRS and CDR2 is YFSETQ. This CDR3 reads CASRVSERTDTQYF. The CDR3 nucleotides are TGCGCCAGCAGGGTCTCGGAAAGAACAGATACGCAGTATTTT.

The chain employs TRBV4-1 and TRBJ2-2; 11 nucleotides agree with TRBD1. J was trimmed by 7 bases and V by 6 bases; bases with no gene match: 10. Germline V gene sequence: CDR1 MGHRA, CDR2 YSYEKL. This CDR3 spans 16 amino acids. The DNA of the CDR3 is TGCGCCAGCAGGGATACGGACAGGGGGCCTAACGGGGAGCTGTTTTTT. It codes for CASRDTDRGPNGELFF.

The V gene is TRBV28, the J gene TRBJ2-7; 7 nucleotides align to TRBD1. The CDR3 spans 15 residues. CDR1 and CDR2 (germline): MDHEN, SYDVKM. Unmatched junction bases numbered 4, after V lost 2 bases and J lost 0 bases. The CDR3 DNA sequence: TGTGCCAGCAGTTTAACCGGACAGGACTCCTACGAGCAGTACTTC. Translation: CASSLTGQDSYEQYF.

This sequence joins TRBV28 and TRBJ2-2; D is unclear. This CDR3 comprises 16 residues. Germline V gene lookup returns CDR1 MDHEN and CDR2 SYDVKM. Trimming took off 3 bases at V and 1 base at J, with 12 bases between the two ends. CDR3 nucleotides: TGTGCCAGCAGTTTCTTGAGACATGAGAACACCGGGGAGCTGTTTTTT. The encoded protein is CASSFLRHENTGELFF.

Details on this clone: Other DNA sequences within the sample encode an identical CDR3. The rearrangement links TRBV5-1 to TRBJ1-2; TRBD1 matches at 12 bases. Trimming took 0 bases from V and 8 from J; bases not matched to a gene: 5. This CDR3 region has 15 residues. CDR1 is SGHRS, CDR2 YFSETQ, per germline. The CDR3 spells CASSLEGQGASGYTF. CDR3 DNA: TGCGCCAGCAGCTTGGAGGGACAGGGGGCGTCGGGCTACACCTTC.

The chain carries TRBV5-4 and TRBJ1-2; a possible D gene is TRBD1 (5 bases). The CDR3 has 15 amino acids. The V end was cut by 5 bases, the J end by 0 bases, with 14 bases between. Looked up from germline, CDR1 is SGHNT and CDR2 is YYREEE (reference sequence). CDR3 DNA: TGTGCCAGCAGATTTGACAGCCAACCTAACTATGGCTACACCTTC. This translates into CASRFDSQPNYGYTF. The whole variable domain, filled in from reference TRBV5-4 and TRBJ1-2, reads ETGVTQSPTHLIKTRGQQVTLRCSSQSGHNTVSWYQQALGQGPQFIFQYYREEENGRGNFPPRFSGLQFPNYSSELNVNALELDDSALYLCASRFDSQPNYGYTFGSGTRLTVV.

The chain links TRBV7-3 to TRBJ2-3; 9 bases map to TRBD2. CDR1 SGHTA and CDR2 FQGTGA come from the germline V gene. The length of the CDR3 is 15 residues. The ends lost 5 bases at V and 4 bases at J; junction bases unmatched: 7. CDR3 amino acids: CASSTYQRGADTQYF. In DNA form, the CDR3 reads TGTGCCAGCAGCACCTACCAGCGGGGGGCAGATACGCAGTATTTT.

CDR3: CASSPQGDGASGANVLTF. The CDR3 DNA reads as TGTGCCAGCTCCCCCCAAGGGGACGGGGCCTCTGGGGCCAACGTCCTGACTTTC. The chain combines TRBV18 with TRBJ2-6; tentatively, D is TRBD1 or TRBD2 (5 bases each). From germline, CDR1 is KGHSH and CDR2 LQKENI. With 6 bases removed from V and 0 bases from J, the gap between germline ends came to 18 bases. This CDR3 is built from 18 residues.

This clone was detected once. The CDR3 DNA is TGTGCTAGTGGTTTGTCGAGAGGGGGCCTCAAACCGAATAGCTATGGCTACACCTTC. Protein: CASGLSRGGLKPNSYGYTF. This chain links TRBV12-5 with TRBJ1-2; 7 nucleotides line up with TRBD1. Trimming removed 2 bases from V and 4 bases from J; junction bases left unmatched: 19. This CDR3 region has 19 residues. In germline, CDR1 is LGHNT, CDR2 FRNRAP.